This paragraph covers one T cell receptor (beta chain) sequence. Individuals drawn from approximately 26 US areas were roughly 18 to 95 years old. The study counted Cohort 3 donors as recovered given two negative PCRs, clearance, or symptom resolution. CDR1 is MNHEY and CDR2 is SVGAGI in the germline V gene. CDR3 length: 14 residues. V gave up 5 bases and J gave up 4 bases, with 15 bases separating them. Clones were sequenced by immunoSEQ multiplex PCR, and TCRdb holds only the in-frame ones, with some missing. Here the sample spans 95,000 to 150,000 clones, around 83% being singletons. This sample stems from a study of blood T cell repertoires in COVID-19.

Material for sequencing was PBMCs or T cells enriched from blood (not recorded which). The genes are TRBV6-5 and TRBJ2-7; tentative D call: TRBD1 (6 bases). The sequence came from a woman aged 25 to 39 who had recovered from COVID-19. CDR3 amino acids: CASSTYAGQYEQYF. CDR3 DNA sequence: TGTGCCAGCAGTACTTATGCAGGACAGTACGAGCAGTACTTC.